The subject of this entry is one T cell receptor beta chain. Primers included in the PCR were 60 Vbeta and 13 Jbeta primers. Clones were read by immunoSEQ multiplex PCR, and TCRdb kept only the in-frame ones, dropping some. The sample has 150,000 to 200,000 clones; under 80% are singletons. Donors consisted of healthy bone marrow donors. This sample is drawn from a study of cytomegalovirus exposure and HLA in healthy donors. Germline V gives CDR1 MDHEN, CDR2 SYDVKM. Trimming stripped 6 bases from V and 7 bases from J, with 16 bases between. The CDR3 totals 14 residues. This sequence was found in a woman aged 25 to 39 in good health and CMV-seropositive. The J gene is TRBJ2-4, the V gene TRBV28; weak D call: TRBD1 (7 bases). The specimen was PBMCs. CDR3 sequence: CASSPGGTDNIQYF. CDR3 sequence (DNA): TGTGCCAGCAGCCCCGGCGGGACAGATAACATTCAGTACTTC.